These T cell receptor beta chains were read from a single sample in a study of CD8 T cells in ankylosing spondylitis. MiXCR, run by TCRdb on the 5' RACE reads, gives a single entry per CDR3 protein. The sample shows fewer than 450,000 distinct CDR3 sequences, about a sixth of them seen only once. The specimen sequenced was blood, either unsorted or a sorted T cell fraction (not recorded which). The receptor set was obtained from a male donor with ankylosing spondylitis. CDR3s include the opening cysteine and the closing phenylalanine or tryptophan. The D gene is left open where the match is weak. Only some rows state a clone size, as once, few, many or a class for expanded clones.

clone_size	d_call	v_call	j_call	cdr3_length	cdr3_aa	cdr3_nt
NA	NA	TRBV6-1	TRBJ2-7	14	CASRVGPPAYEQYF	TGTGCCAGCAGGGTGGGACCTCCTGCCTACGAGCAGTACTTC
NA	NA	TRBV15	TRBJ1-4	15	CATSRDLGSNEKLFF	TGTGCCACCAGCAGAGATCTGGGTTCGAATGAAAAACTGTTTTTT
NA	NA	TRBV10-2	TRBJ2-2	13	CASKGRGNGELFF	TGCGCCAGCAAGGGGAGGGGGAACGGGGAGCTGTTTTTT
few	NA	TRBV4-2	TRBJ2-1	13	CASSQVVPPEQFF	TGTGCCAGCAGCCAAGTGGTCCCCCCAGAGCAGTTCTTC
few	NA	TRBV24-1	TRBJ2-2	17	CATSETRATGNTGELFF	TGTGCCACCAGTGAGACCCGCGCGACAGGGAACACCGGGGAGCTGTTTTTT
NA	TRBD1	TRBV7-9	TRBJ1-1	17	CASSLDPPGQSNTEAFF	TGTGCCAGCAGCTTAGACCCACCGGGACAGTCTAACACTGAAGCTTTCTTT
many	NA	TRBV5-1	TRBJ2-5	12	CASSFFQETQYF	TGCGCCAGCAGCTTTTTCCAAGAGACCCAGTACTTC
few	TRBD1	TRBV2	TRBJ1-1	13	CASSLRGLPEAFF	TGTGCCAGCAGCCTCAGGGGGCTCCCTGAAGCTTTCTTT
few	NA	TRBV4-2	TRBJ1-1	14	CASSQDTGISEAFF	TGTGCCAGCAGCCAAGATACCGGGATCTCTGAAGCTTTCTTT
few	NA	TRBV29-1	TRBJ1-5	13	CSVEGQEGQPQHF	TGCAGCGTTGAGGGCCAGGAGGGTCAGCCCCAGCATTTT
NA	TRBD2	TRBV6-1	TRBJ2-2	15	CASTTLGSGSRELFF	TGTGCCAGCACCACCCTTGGTAGCGGGAGCCGGGAGCTGTTTTTT
few	TRBD1	TRBV20-1	TRBJ1-1	14	CSARALGQDTEAFF	TGCAGTGCTAGGGCCCTGGGACAGGACACTGAAGCTTTCTTT
few	NA	TRBV6-6	TRBJ1-1	13	CASSSGTAQEAFF	TGTGCCAGCAGCTCGGGGACGGCCCAGGAAGCTTTCTTT
NA	TRBD2	TRBV4-3	TRBJ2-5	15	CASSQDLGGGETQYF	TGCGCCAGCAGCCAAGATCTGGGGGGGGGAGAGACCCAGTACTTC
few	TRBD1	TRBV29-1	TRBJ2-7	13	CSVERDRGGEQYF	TGCAGCGTTGAGAGGGACAGGGGAGGCGAGCAGTACTTC
many	NA	TRBV20-1	TRBJ2-7	13	CSARDGGVYEQYF	TGCAGTGCTAGAGATGGAGGGGTCTACGAGCAGTACTTC
few	TRBD1	TRBV3-1	TRBJ2-7	15	CASSQSPGQGGLQYF	TGTGCCAGCAGCCAATCACCGGGACAGGGTGGGTTGCAGTACTTC
NA	NA	TRBV4-2	TRBJ1-2	15	CASSQLVKGNYGYTF	TGTGCCAGCAGCCAACTTGTGAAGGGGAACTATGGCTACACCTTC
NA	NA	TRBV29-1	TRBJ1-2	13	CSVEGTANYGYTF	TGCAGCGTTGAAGGGACAGCTAACTATGGCTACACCTTC
NA	NA	TRBV19	TRBJ1-2	16	CASSGYRQNENYGYTF	TGTGCCAGTAGTGGCTACCGACAGAACGAGAACTATGGCTACACCTTC
many	TRBD2	TRBV6-2/TRBV6-3	TRBJ2-1	14	CASQVAGPYNEQFF	TGTGCCAGCCAGGTAGCGGGTCCATACAATGAGCAGTTCTTC
NA	NA	TRBV27	TRBJ1-6	13	CASSLMGDSPLHF	TGTGCCAGCAGTTTAATGGGGGACTCACCCCTCCACTTT
NA	NA	TRBV20-1	TRBJ1-5	15	CSASLRGYSNQPQHF	TGCAGTGCTAGTCTCCGGGGATATAGCAATCAGCCCCAGCATTTT
many	TRBD1	TRBV4-3	TRBJ1-4	18	CASSQPPHRQGAHEKLFF	TGCGCCAGCAGCCAACCCCCCCATAGGCAGGGGGCGCATGAAAAACTGTTTTTT
few	NA	TRBV6-6	TRBJ2-1	11	CASSYSQEQFF	TGTGCCAGCAGTTATTCCCAAGAGCAGTTCTTC
NA	NA	TRBV20-1	TRBJ2-2	17	CSARDPNRDPMRGELFF	TGCAGTGCTAGAGATCCCAACCGGGACCCCATGAGGGGGGAGCTGTTTTTT
few	TRBD2	TRBV2	TRBJ2-3	18	CASSSTSGSWGSTDTQYF	TGTGCCAGCAGTTCGACTAGCGGGAGTTGGGGATCCACAGATACGCAGTATTTT
NA	TRBD1	TRBV2	TRBJ1-5	14	CASGHDRGNQPQHF	TGTGCCAGCGGCCACGACAGGGGCAATCAGCCCCAGCATTTT
few	NA	TRBV6-2/TRBV6-3	TRBJ1-5	14	CASSFVGYNQPQHF	TGTGCCAGCAGTTTCGTTGGGTACAATCAGCCCCAGCATTTT
few	TRBD1	TRBV27	TRBJ2-7	15	CASSDTGVYPYEQYF	TGTGCCAGCAGCGACACAGGGGTGTATCCCTACGAGCAGTACTTC
many	NA	TRBV5-5	TRBJ1-3	15	CASSLGDHGVNTIYF	TGTGCCAGCAGCTTGGGGGACCATGGAGTTAACACCATATATTTT
few	TRBD1	TRBV7-7	TRBJ2-2	15	CASSQGQPGTGELFF	TGTGCCAGCAGCCAGGGACAGCCAGGGACCGGGGAGCTGTTTTTT
once	NA	TRBV5-1	TRBJ1-4	15	CASSLSAAEYEKLFF	TGCGCCAGCAGCTTGTCGGCGGCAGAGTACGAAAAACTGTTTTTT
NA	TRBD2	TRBV18	TRBJ2-5	13	CASSPPSSGLQYF	TGTGCCAGCTCACCACCGTCTAGCGGTCTACAGTACTTC
many	NA	TRBV12-3/TRBV12-4	TRBJ1-2	14	CASSPPGTPHGYTF	TGTGCCAGCAGTCCACCAGGGACCCCCCATGGCTACACCTTC
NA	TRBD2	TRBV12-3/TRBV12-4	TRBJ2-7	14	CASSLGWGGNEQYF	TGTGCCAGCAGTTTAGGGTGGGGGGGAAACGAGCAGTACTTC
NA	NA	TRBV2	TRBJ1-3	16	CASSEARTHSGNTIYF	TGTGCCAGCAGTGAAGCCCGCACCCACTCTGGAAACACCATATATTTT
NA	NA	TRBV6-5	TRBJ1-3	16	CASSHGGKYSGNTIYF	TGTGCCAGCAGTCACGGCGGAAAATACTCTGGAAACACCATATATTTT
NA	TRBD2	TRBV11-2	TRBJ2-5	21	CASSNRDKGLAQRSRRETQYF	TGTGCCAGCAGCAACCGGGACAAAGGACTAGCACAGCGTTCCCGGAGGGAGACCCAGTACTTC
NA	TRBD1	TRBV24-1	TRBJ2-3	15	CATSDPTGLPDTQYF	TGTGCCACCAGTGATCCGACAGGGTTACCAGATACGCAGTATTTT
NA	NA	TRBV7-8	TRBJ2-1	17	CASSLALARGAYNEQFF	TGTGCCAGCAGCTTAGCGCTGGCCAGGGGGGCCTACAATGAGCAGTTCTTC
few	TRBD1	TRBV6-5	TRBJ1-3	16	CASRNSGTGFGNTIYF	TGTGCCAGCAGAAACTCCGGGACAGGGTTTGGAAACACCATATATTTT
NA	NA	TRBV19	TRBJ2-5	13	CASSTGTSLTQYF	TGTGCCAGTAGTACCGGGACATCCTTGACCCAGTACTTC